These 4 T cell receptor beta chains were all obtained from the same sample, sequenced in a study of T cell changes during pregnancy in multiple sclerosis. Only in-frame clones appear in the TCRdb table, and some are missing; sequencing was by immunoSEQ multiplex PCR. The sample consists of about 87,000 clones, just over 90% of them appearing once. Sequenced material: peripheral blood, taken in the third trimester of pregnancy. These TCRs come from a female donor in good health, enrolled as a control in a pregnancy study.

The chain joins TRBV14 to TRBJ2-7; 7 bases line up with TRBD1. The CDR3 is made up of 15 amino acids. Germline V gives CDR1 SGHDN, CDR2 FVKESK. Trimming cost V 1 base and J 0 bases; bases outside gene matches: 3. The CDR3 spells CASSQVPGGSYEQYF. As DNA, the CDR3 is TGTGCCAGCAGCCAAGTCCCAGGGGGCTCCTACGAGCAGTACTTC.

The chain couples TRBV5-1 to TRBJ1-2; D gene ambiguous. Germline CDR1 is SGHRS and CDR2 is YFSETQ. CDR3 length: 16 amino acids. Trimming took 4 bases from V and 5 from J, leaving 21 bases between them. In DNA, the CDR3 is TGCGCCAGCAGCCCGAACCTCGGACTAGCGGGATATGGCTACACCTTC. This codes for CASSPNLGLAGYGYTF.

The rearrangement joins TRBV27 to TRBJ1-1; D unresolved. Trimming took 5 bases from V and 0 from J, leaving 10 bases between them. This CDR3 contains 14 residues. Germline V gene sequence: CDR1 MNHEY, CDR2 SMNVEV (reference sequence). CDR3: CASSQSRMNTEAFF. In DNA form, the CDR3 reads TGTGCCAGCAGTCAGTCCAGGATGAACACTGAAGCTTTCTTT.

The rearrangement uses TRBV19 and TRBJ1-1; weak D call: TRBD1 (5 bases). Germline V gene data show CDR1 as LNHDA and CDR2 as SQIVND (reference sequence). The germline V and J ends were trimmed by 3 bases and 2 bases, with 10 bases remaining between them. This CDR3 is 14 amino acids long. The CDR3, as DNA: TGTGCCAGTAGTATTGGGGCGCGAAACACTGAAGCTTTCTTT. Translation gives CASSIGARNTEAFF.